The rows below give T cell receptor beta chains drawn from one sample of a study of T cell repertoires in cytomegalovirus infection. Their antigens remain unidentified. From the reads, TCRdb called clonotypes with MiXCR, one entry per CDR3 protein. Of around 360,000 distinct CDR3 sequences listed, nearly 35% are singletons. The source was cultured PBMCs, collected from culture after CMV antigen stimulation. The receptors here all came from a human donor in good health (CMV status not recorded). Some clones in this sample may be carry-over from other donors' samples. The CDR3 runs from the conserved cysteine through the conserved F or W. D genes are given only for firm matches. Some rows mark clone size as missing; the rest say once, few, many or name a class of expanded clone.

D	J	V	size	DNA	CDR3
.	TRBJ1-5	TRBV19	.	TGTGCCAGTAGTATCGGATTTGGGGGTGGCCAGCCCCAGCATTTT	CASSIGFGGGQPQHF
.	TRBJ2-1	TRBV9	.	TGTGCCAGCAGCGTAGACGCAGATAGCTCCTACAATGAGCAGTTCTTC	CASSVDADSSYNEQFF
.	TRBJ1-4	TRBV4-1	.	TGCGCCAGCAGCCCAGAGCACAGGGCGTATGAAAAACTGTTTTTT	CASSPEHRAYEKLFF
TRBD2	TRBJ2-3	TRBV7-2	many	TGTGCCAGCAGCGTACAGGACGGACTAGCGGGCACAGATACGCAGTATTTT	CASSVQDGLAGTDTQYF
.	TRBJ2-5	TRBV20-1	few	TGCAGTGCAGCAGGGGAAGAGACCCAGTACTTC	CSAAGEETQYF
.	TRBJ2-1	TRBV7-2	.	TGTGCCAGCAGCTTAGAAGGCAAGCGACACAATGAGCAGTTCTTC	CASSLEGKRHNEQFF
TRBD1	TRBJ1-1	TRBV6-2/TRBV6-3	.	TGTGCCAGCAGTTACTCTGGACAGGGCAACACTGAAGCTTTCTTT	CASSYSGQGNTEAFF
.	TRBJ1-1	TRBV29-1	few	TGCAGCGTTGAAAGTGGTCCAGGGGCCACTGAAGCTTTCTTT	CSVESGPGATEAFF
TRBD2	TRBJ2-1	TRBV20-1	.	TGCAGTGCTAGCAAGCGGGAGGCGGGTGAGCAGTTCTTC	CSASKREAGEQFF
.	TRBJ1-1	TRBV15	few	TGTGCCACCAGCAGAGATCGGTTTAACACTGAAGCTTTCTTT	CATSRDRFNTEAFF
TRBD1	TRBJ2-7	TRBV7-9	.	TGTGCCAGCAGCTTCGGAAAGGACAGGGCCTTAACCCCCGAGCAGTACTTC	CASSFGKDRALTPEQYF
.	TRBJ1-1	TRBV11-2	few	TGTGCCAGCAGCCCCGCTGGTAGGGCGGCTGAAGCTTTCTTT	CASSPAGRAAEAFF
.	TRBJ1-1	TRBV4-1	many	TGCGCCAGCAGCCACCTTTTCTATCTCAACACTGAAGCTTTCTTT	CASSHLFYLNTEAFF
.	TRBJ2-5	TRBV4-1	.	TGCGCCAGCAGCCAAGATTCGACCACCACACCCCAGTACTTC	CASSQDSTTTPQYF
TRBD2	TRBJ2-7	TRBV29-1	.	TGCAGCGTGGGACTAGCGGGAGGTTACGAGCAGTACTTC	CSVGLAGGYEQYF
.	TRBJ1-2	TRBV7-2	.	TGTGCCAGCAGCTTATCCGGCGGCTACACCTTC	CASSLSGGYTF
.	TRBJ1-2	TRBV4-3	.	TGCGCCAGCAGCGACGGGATGGGGGAAGTCTATGGCTACACCTTC	CASSDGMGEVYGYTF
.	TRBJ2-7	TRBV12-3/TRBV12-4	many	TGTGCCAGCAGTTCCCGGGTAGCGACCTACGAGCAGTACTTC	CASSSRVATYEQYF
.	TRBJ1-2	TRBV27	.	TGTGCCAGTTCGGGCGGGTCCGTCTATGGCTACACCTTC	CASSGGSVYGYTF
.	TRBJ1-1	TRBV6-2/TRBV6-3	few	TGTGCCAGCAACGAACACGCAGGGACTTTGAACACTGAAGCTTTCTTT	CASNEHAGTLNTEAFF
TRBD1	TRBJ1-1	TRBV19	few	TGTGCCAGTAGTCCCGGACAGGGACACACTGAAGCTTTCTTT	CASSPGQGHTEAFF
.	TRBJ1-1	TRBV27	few	TGTGCCAGCAGTTTATTGGCCACCCAGACCACTGAAGCTTTCTTT	CASSLLATQTTEAFF
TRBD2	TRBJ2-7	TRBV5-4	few	TGTGCCAGCAGTCCAAGCCCGGGACTAGCGGCCAGAAGGGTCTACGAGCAGTACTTC	CASSPSPGLAARRVYEQYF